Following are 31 T cell receptor beta chains from one sample sequenced in a study of T-cell memory formation after mild COVID-19 (dated by TCRdb to about 2021). Library method: 5' RACE. TCRdb names Illumina NovaSeq 6000 as the instrument used. TCRdb handled the public reads itself, with Q25 trimming in fastp and clone calling in MiXCR, and kept productive beta chains. Rows matching on CDR3 protein sequence are summarized as one entry with the most common DNA and genes. For this sample there are about 410,000 distinct CDR3 sequences; 23% appear just once. The top ten hold around 14% of the sample. The sample comprised PBMCs or a T cell subset sorted from them (not recorded which). The receptors derive from an adult woman who had mild COVID-19 (a few samples of this study predate the infection). The sample titles of this study are shuffled in the database, so cell type and time point are left out; the donor was told from shared clones.

The sample holds a few counts of this clonotype. The genes are TRBV6-1 and TRBJ2-5, with D tentatively TRBD1 (6 bases). CDR3 length equals 12 residues. V was shortened by 3 bases and J by 5 bases, with 7 bases between the two germline ends. CDR1 and CDR2 from the germline V gene are MNHNS and SASEGT. The DNA of the CDR3 is TGTGCCAGCAGTGATGACAGGGAGACCCAGTACTTC. Amino acids: CASSDDRETQYF.

V gene TRBV6-1 combines with J gene TRBJ1-2; D call uncertain. Germline-derived CDR1 and CDR2 are MNHNS and SASEGT. Trimming removed 7 bases at V and 4 bases at J, with 22 bases between. The length of the CDR3 is 16 residues. In DNA, the CDR3 is TGTGCCAGCACCAGGACGGCGACTCTACCCGTCTATGGCTACACCTTC. Its translation is CASTRTATLPVYGYTF.

In its sample, this clonotype was seen a few times. The chain carries TRBV20-1 and TRBJ2-7; D call uncertain. This CDR3 region has 11 residues. The V gene's germline CDR1 is DFQATT and CDR2 SNEGSKA (reference sequence). V gave up 1 base and J gave up 3 bases, with 4 bases separating them. The CDR3 DNA reads as TGCAGTGCTAGAGCTAGCTACGAGCAGTACTTC. Translated, it gives CSARASYEQYF.

This clonotype was found a few times. CDR3 amino acids: CASSQVPFLREQYF. DNA for the CDR3: TGTGCCAGCAGCCAAGTCCCCTTCCTGAGGGAGCAGTACTTC. The rearrangement joins TRBV3-1 to TRBJ2-7, with D unclear. Trimming stripped 1 base from V and 7 bases from J, with 14 bases between. The CDR3 is 14 amino acids. Looked up from germline, CDR1 is LGHDT and CDR2 is YNNKEL (reference sequence).

This sequence joins TRBV12-3 or TRBV12-4 and TRBJ1-5; D gene ambiguous. This CDR3 comprises 13 residues. Trimming cost V 5 bases and J 3 bases, with 8 bases left between them. The CDR3 sequence is CASSRSDNQPQHF. CDR3 nucleotide sequence: TGTGCCAGCAGTCGTTCCGACAATCAGCCCCAGCATTTT.

V usage is TRBV18 and J usage is TRBJ2-3, with D perhaps matching TRBD1 (6 bases). The V gene's germline CDR1 is KGHSH and CDR2 LQKENI. V was pared by 0 bases and J by 2 bases, with 12 bases between. CDR3 length: 16 residues. The CDR3 bases are TGTGCCAGCTCACCACCCGACAGGTCCAACACAGATACGCAGTATTTT. Translation: CASSPPDRSNTDTQYF.

On this clonotype itself: Mismatch with germline at one junction end may stem from a read error. The CDR3 coding sequence is TGTGCTAGCAGCCCATCTGAAGCTTTCTTT. It codes for CASSPSEAFF. V is TRBV7-7 and J is TRBJ1-1; no clear D gene. Per germline, CDR1 SSHAT and CDR2 FNYEAQ (reference sequence). There are 10 residues in the CDR3.

This clonotype was observed a few times. The chain has TRBV29-1 and TRBJ1-1; D possibly corresponds to TRBD1 (5 bases). The V end was cut by 6 bases, the J end by 6 bases, with 11 bases between. This CDR3 is 11 amino acids long. Germline values: CDR1 SQVTM, CDR2 ANQGSEA. The CDR3 DNA reads TGCAGCGTGTGGGACCTGTCTGAAGCTTTCTTT. Protein: CSVWDLSEAFF. The complete variable domain, with remaining parts taken from reference TRBV29-1 and TRBJ1-1, reads SAVISQKPSRDICQRGTSLTIQCQVDSQVTMMFWYRQQPGQSLTLIATANQGSEATYESGFVIDKFPISRPNLTFSTLTVSNMSPEDSSIYLCSVWDLSEAFFGQGTRLTVV.

V is TRBV7-9 and J is TRBJ1-1; TRBD1 might be the D (6 bases). The CDR3 totals 17 residues. The V end was cut by 5 bases, the J end by 0 bases, with 19 bases between. CDR1 is SEHNR and CDR2 is FQNEAQ in the germline V gene (reference sequence). The chain's CDR3 is CASSRPLDRRMNTEAFF. The CDR3 DNA follows: TGTGCCAGCAGCCGTCCTCTCGACAGGAGAATGAACACTGAAGCTTTCTTT.

This clonotype has just a few counts. This chain uses TRBV12-3 or TRBV12-4 with TRBJ1-5; D uncertain. The CDR3 is made up of 14 amino acids. Trimming removed 3 bases at V and 3 bases at J, with 9 bases between. The DNA of the CDR3 is TGTGCCAGCAGTTTGGAGACATACAATCAGCCCCAGCATTTT. Protein sequence: CASSLETYNQPQHF.

J is TRBJ1-2 and V is TRBV5-5, with D perhaps TRBD1 (6 bases). CDR1 is SGHKS and CDR2 is YYEKEE in the germline V gene (reference sequence). CDR3 length equals 13 residues. V dropped 2 bases and J dropped 6 bases, with 11 bases sitting between them. CDR3 in amino acids: CASSFRGGDGYTF. The CDR3 DNA is TGTGCCAGCAGCTTCAGGGGAGGGGATGGCTACACCTTC.

This clonotype was detected only a few times. The rearrangement links TRBV10-3 to TRBJ2-7; weak D call: TRBD2 (5 bases). The germline V gene has CDR1 ENHRY and CDR2 SYGVKD. Trimming shortened V by 8 bases and J by 0 bases, and 11 bases separated the two germline ends. The CDR3 has 13 residues. The DNA of the CDR3 is TGTGCCATCGGGTTAGGGAGCTCCTACGAGCAGTACTTC. It translates to CAIGLGSSYEQYF.

The chain combines TRBV20-1 with TRBJ2-3, with TRBD2 matching 9 bases. The CDR3 loop spans 17 amino acids. The trim removed 2 bases at V and 4 bases at J, leaving 13 bases unmatched. The germline V gene encodes CDR1 DFQATT and CDR2 SNEGSKA (reference sequence). The CDR3 spells CSARHLAGRRYPDTQYF. The CDR3 nucleotides read TGCAGTGCTAGACACCTAGCGGGGCGTAGATACCCAGATACGCAGTATTTT.

The chain combines TRBV30 with TRBJ1-1, with a possible D match to TRBD1 (5 bases). The length of the CDR3 is 12 residues. The V gene's germline CDR1 is GTSNPN and CDR2 SVGIG (reference sequence). V was clipped by 3 bases and J by 8 bases, with 13 bases between them. CDR3 nucleotide sequence: TGTGCCTGGAGGTTCCTACAGGTGGAAGCTTTCTTT. Translation: CAWRFLQVEAFF.

This clonotype showed up just a few times. The genes are TRBV5-8 and TRBJ2-5; D unclear. The CDR3 consists of 11 residues. Trimming took off 3 bases at V and 7 bases at J, with 7 bases between the two ends. Germline values: CDR1 SGHTS, CDR2 YDEGEE. The CDR3 DNA sequence: TGTGCCAGCAGCTACAAGGGGACCCAGTACTTC. The encoded protein is CASSYKGTQYF.

Many counts were recorded for this clonotype. This rearrangement joins TRBV7-9 to TRBJ2-1; 16 bases are shared with TRBD2. After removal of 4 bases from V and 1 base from J, the junction contained 1 base not matched to a gene. The CDR3 totals 17 residues. Germline loops: CDR1 SEHNR, CDR2 FQNEAQ (reference sequence). The CDR3 nucleotides read TGTGCCAGCAGCTCGGGACTAGCGGGGGGGTCCTACAATGAGCAGTTCTTC. Protein: CASSSGLAGGSYNEQFF.

This clonotype turned up a few times. This rearrangement joins TRBV7-2 to TRBJ2-3, with D possibly being TRBD1 or TRBD2 (5 bases each). This CDR3 contains 17 residues. The ends were cut back, 5 bases at V and 6 bases at J, with 24 bases in the middle. CDR1 is SGHTA and CDR2 is FQGNSA in the germline V gene. The CDR3 loop is CASSPGPLPPLKDTQYF. In DNA form, the CDR3 reads TGTGCCAGCAGCCCGGGACCTTTACCCCCGTTGAAGGATACGCAGTATTTT.

This sequence joins TRBV7-9 and TRBJ2-7; the match to TRBD2 covers 11 bases. This CDR3 is built from 17 residues. The germline V gene has CDR1 SEHNR and CDR2 FQNEAQ (reference sequence). With V trimmed by 3 bases and J by 2 bases, 9 bases remained unmatched. The DNA for the CDR3 is TGTGCCAGCAGCTTGAATAGCGGGAGGGCCGCTACCTACGAGCAGTACTTC. Translating gives CASSLNSGRAATYEQYF.

This clonotype was recorded a few times. This chain joins TRBV5-1 and TRBJ2-5; unclear D gene. Trimming took 3 bases from V and 5 from J, leaving 11 bases between them. This CDR3 is built from 13 residues. CDR1 and CDR2 (germline): SGHRS, YFSETQ. The CDR3 region has the DNA TGCGCCAGCAGCTCCAGAGTGGCGGAGACCCAGTACTTC. This gives the protein CASSSRVAETQYF.

This clonotype was observed a handful of times. This chain connects TRBV5-4 to TRBJ2-5, with a tentative D call TRBD2 (6 bases). The V end was cut by 3 bases, the J end by 5 bases, with 11 bases between. There are 13 residues in the CDR3. The germline CDR1 and CDR2 sequences are SGHNT and YYREEE (reference sequence). The CDR3 DNA sequence: TGTGCCAGCAGCTCACAGGAGGGGGAGACCCAGTACTTC. Residues: CASSSQEGETQYF.

This clonotype was found a few times. The J gene is TRBJ1-2, the V gene TRBV7-9, with 8 bases fitting TRBD1. J lost 3 bases, V lost 0 bases, and 0 bases had no gene match. Per germline, CDR1 SEHNR and CDR2 FQNEAQ (reference sequence). The CDR3 length is 14 residues. The CDR3 region has the DNA TGTGCCAGCAGCTTAGCACAGGGGGACTATGGCTACACCTTC. This sequence encodes CASSLAQGDYGYTF.

V gene TRBV5-1 combines with J gene TRBJ1-1; 7 bases agree with TRBD1. The junction had 3 bases not matched to a gene; V was cut back by 0 bases and J by 1 base. The length of the CDR3 is 15 residues. From germline, CDR1 is SGHRS and CDR2 YFSETQ. CDR3 DNA: TGCGCCAGCAGCTTGGTACAGGGGCAGAACACTGAAGCTTTCTTT. It yields the protein CASSLVQGQNTEAFF.

The gene calls are TRBV30 and TRBJ1-1; D is ambiguous. V was clipped by 0 bases and J by 5 bases, with 13 bases between them. Germline V CDR1 and CDR2: GTSNPN, SVGIG (reference sequence). The CDR3 length is 14 residues. The DNA of the CDR3 is TGTGCCTGGAGTGTCCTAGTCCCGGGGACTGAAGCTTTCTTT. This codes for CAWSVLVPGTEAFF.

CDR3 DNA: TGCAGTGCTAGTCCCCCGGGACAGGGGGATTACGAGCAGTACTTC. Translated: CSASPPGQGDYEQYF. V gene TRBV20-1 combines with J gene TRBJ2-7, with TRBD1 matching 11 bases. Germline V CDR1 and CDR2: DFQATT, SNEGSKA (reference sequence). The CDR3 has 15 residues. The trim removed 3 bases at V and 4 bases at J, leaving 8 bases unmatched.

This clonotype was seen only a few times. The CDR3 sequence: CASSSPGTTNEQFF. DNA of the CDR3: TGTGCCAGCAGCTCCCCCGGGACTACGAATGAGCAGTTCTTC. The chain links TRBV11-3 to TRBJ2-1; the match to TRBD2 covers 7 bases. CDR1 and CDR2 from the germline V gene are SGHNT and YENEEA. This CDR3 region has 14 residues. Trimming took 4 bases from V and 7 from J; bases not matched to a gene: 7.

V usage is TRBV20-1 and J usage is TRBJ2-2; 10 bases agree with TRBD1. CDR3 length: 15 residues. Germline V gene sequence: CDR1 DFQATT, CDR2 SNEGSKA (reference sequence). Losses at the gene ends were 3 bases for V and 0 bases for J; bases not matched to a gene: 1. The CDR3 nucleotides are TGCAGTGCTAGGGGGACAGGGGCGAACACCGGGGAGCTGTTTTTT. As protein: CSARGTGANTGELFF.

The chain couples TRBV3-1 to TRBJ1-1, with 9 bases identical to TRBD1. The CDR3 loop spans 17 amino acids. The germline V gene encodes CDR1 LGHDT and CDR2 YNNKEL (reference sequence). V trimming: 1 base; J trimming: 1 base; junction bases outside the gene matches: 7. CDR3 sequence: CASSQGIRQGGNTEAFF. CDR3 nucleotides: TGTGCCAGCAGCCAAGGAATTCGACAGGGGGGGAACACTGAAGCTTTCTTT.

The chain is built from TRBV20-1 and TRBJ1-6, with 10 bases fitting TRBD1. CDR1 and CDR2 (germline): DFQATT, SNEGSKA (reference sequence). The CDR3 is 15 amino acids. Trimming took 6 bases from V and 9 from J; bases not matched to a gene: 11. CDR3 in DNA: TGCAGTGCCCCACCGACAGGGGGCAAAGGTTCACCCCTCCACTTT. This encodes CSAPPTGGKGSPLHF.

This clonotype was counted between two and nine times. The chain joins TRBV21-1 to TRBJ1-1; TRBD1, as called in the table, went unchecked against the DNA. TRBV21-1 constitutes a pseudogene. This CDR3 is built from 14 residues. CDR3 sequence: CASSPGHRESEAFF. CDR3 nucleotides: TGTGCCAGCAGCCCGGGGCACAGGGAGTCTGAAGCTTTCTTT.

The rearrangement joins TRBV18 to TRBJ2-5; TRBD2 is a possible D gene (5 bases). V lost 6 bases and J 4 bases, leaving 12 bases between the germline ends. This CDR3 spans 13 amino acids. Germline CDR1 reads KGHSH; CDR2 reads LQKENI. The CDR3 reads CASSSGRGETQYF. CDR3 DNA sequence: TGTGCCAGCTCCTCTGGCCGGGGAGAGACCCAGTACTTC.

This chain joins TRBV4-1 and TRBJ1-2, with D possibly being TRBD1 (6 bases). The CDR3 consists of 15 residues. Trimming left V 0 bases short and J 3 bases short, with 11 bases between. The V gene's germline CDR1 is MGHRA and CDR2 YSYEKL. CDR3 region: CASSQEGRGYYGYTF. CDR3 in DNA: TGCGCCAGCAGCCAAGAAGGAAGGGGGTACTATGGCTACACCTTC.